This T cell receptor beta chain was identified during a study of blood T cells in healthy people across ages. As to this clonotype: Its antigen remains unidentified.

Trimming left V 6 bases short and J 5 bases short, with 15 bases between. This CDR3 is built from 14 residues. Germline V gene lookup returns CDR1 SGDLS and CDR2 YYNGEE. A second about 6 to 12 cycle PCR used barcoded and J-beta primers. TCRdb re-called the 5' RACE reads with MiXCR, one entry per CDR3 protein. Among 1.5 million or so distinct CDR3 sequences listed, about 40% were seen once. Study conclusions and caveats: Reliance upon unsorted PBMCs precluded definitive naive versus antigen-experienced comparison.

The chain is built from TRBV9 and TRBJ2-1; D gene uncertain. The sequence was collected from a woman between 18 and 29 years old in good health. Material: blood. The DNA for the CDR3 is TGTGCCAGCACAAGGGCGGCGAACGACAATGAGCAGTTCTTC. Amino acid sequence: CASTRAANDNEQFF.